Each of the 16 T cell receptor beta chains below was sequenced from the same sample in a study of response to subunit inactivated influenza vaccine. In TCRdb, the RT-PCR reads were re-called with MiXCR into one record per CDR3 protein. The sample lists approximately 500,000 distinct CDR3 sequences; 11% to 15% were seen once. The sample consisted of PBMCs from blood, taken approximately 13 days after vaccination. Receptor source: a man aged 50-60 years who received an inactivated influenza vaccine.

The chain combines TRBV12-3 or TRBV12-4 with TRBJ2-5, with a possible D match to TRBD1 (5 bases). Trimming took off 7 bases at V and 3 bases at J, with 12 bases between the two ends. This CDR3 comprises 13 residues. CDR3 sequence (DNA): TGTGCCAGCACCACGAGCAGGGAAGAGACCCAGTACTTC. Protein product: CASTTSREETQYF.

The V call is TRBV7-6, the J call TRBJ2-1, with D tentatively TRBD1 or TRBD2 (7 bases each). V gave up 3 bases and J gave up 6 bases, with 18 bases separating them. CDR1 SGHVS and CDR2 FNYEAQ come from the germline V gene. The CDR3 has 16 amino acids. The CDR3 region is CASSLAGRGPINEQFF. The CDR3 DNA follows: TGTGCCAGCAGCTTGGCAGGGAGGGGGCCGATCAATGAGCAGTTCTTC.

V is TRBV6-5 and J is TRBJ2-3; D tentatively fits TRBD1 or TRBD2 (5 bases each). This CDR3 is built from 15 residues. Germline loops: CDR1 MNHEY, CDR2 SVGAGI. V was trimmed by 3 bases and J by 2 bases, leaving 12 bases between them. The chain's CDR3 is CASSYKRGLTDTQYF. In nucleotides, the CDR3 is TGTGCCAGCAGTTATAAGAGGGGCCTCACAGATACGCAGTATTTT.

This clonotype has more than one count but fewer than ten. The V call is TRBV20-1, the J call TRBJ2-1; no clear D gene. CDR1 DFQATT and CDR2 SNEGSKA come from the germline V gene (reference sequence). The CDR3 runs 12 residues. Trimming cost V 7 bases and J 1 base, with 8 bases left between them. CDR3: CSVPMSYNEQFF. The DNA of the CDR3 is TGCAGTGTTCCGATGTCCTACAATGAGCAGTTCTTC.

The chain recombines TRBV28 with TRBJ2-7, with 7 bases that match TRBD1. The V and J ends lost 5 bases and 0 bases, in that order; junction bases with no gene match: 7. The CDR3 loop spans 15 amino acids. Germline V gene sequence: CDR1 MDHEN, CDR2 SYDVKM. The CDR3 region is CASSRSTGTSYEQYF. Here the CDR3 DNA reads TGTGCCAGCAGTCGGTCGACAGGGACCTCCTACGAGCAGTACTTC.

The V and J genes are TRBV9 and TRBJ2-4; TRBD2 aligns across 13 bases. J gave up 7 bases and V 0 bases, and 10 bases lay outside the gene matches. CDR1 and CDR2 (germline): SGDLS, YYNGEE. The CDR3 loop spans 18 amino acids. CDR3 DNA sequence: TGTGCCAGCAGCGTAGCGGTGACAGGGACTAGCGGGACCAACATTCAGTACTTC. It is translated as CASSVAVTGTSGTNIQYF.

In this sample, this clonotype turned up a few times. This chain connects TRBV7-2 to TRBJ2-5; 8 bases match TRBD2. Germline CDR1 is SGHTA and CDR2 is FQGNSA. The ends lost 1 base at V and 4 bases at J; junction bases unmatched: 5. The CDR3 loop spans 15 amino acids. The CDR3: CASSLDVGGGETQYF. CDR3 DNA sequence: TGTGCCAGCAGCTTAGACGTCGGGGGGGGAGAGACCCAGTACTTC.

This clonotype was observed many times. The chain uses TRBV28 and TRBJ2-1; TRBD1 might be the D (6 bases). V lost 7 bases, J lost 5 bases, and 12 bases lay in between. The germline gives CDR1 MDHEN, CDR2 SYDVKM. CDR3 length equals 13 residues. DNA for the CDR3: TGTGCCAGCAACAGGGTAGGCAACAATGAGCAGTTCTTC. Translated, it gives CASNRVGNNEQFF.

This chain uses TRBV5-1 with TRBJ1-4; TRBD1 might be the D (6 bases). V gave up 0 bases and J gave up 4 bases, with 10 bases separating them. This CDR3 region has 15 residues. Germline CDR1 and CDR2: SGHRS and YFSETQ. CDR3 coding DNA: TGCGCCAGCAGCTTGGGGGACACCCATAATGAAAAACTGTTTTTT. Translating gives CASSLGDTHNEKLFF.

This clonotype showed up many times. The chain joins TRBV12-3 or TRBV12-4 to TRBJ2-3; D perhaps matches TRBD2 (5 bases). Trimming took off 4 bases at V and 6 bases at J, with 20 bases between the two ends. CDR3 length equals 16 residues. The CDR3, as DNA: TGTGCCAGCAGTTCCTCGGGGAGAATCGGTCCGGATACGCAGTATTTT. The encoded protein is CASSSSGRIGPDTQYF.

The CDR3 region is CASSLSWSFTEAFF. The CDR3 nucleotides read TGTGCCAGCAGTCTAAGCTGGTCGTTCACTGAAGCTTTCTTT. The chain joins TRBV12-3 or TRBV12-4 to TRBJ1-1; no definite D call. The length of the CDR3 is 14 residues. V shed 5 bases and J shed 4 bases, with 14 bases lying between them.

The CDR3 nucleotides read TGTGCCAGCAGCTCAACACTTGGCGGGGAGCTGTTTTTT. As protein: CASSSTLGGELFF. V usage is TRBV7-9 and J usage is TRBJ2-2, with no clear D. The CDR3 sequence is 13 residues long. With 4 bases removed from V and 7 bases from J, the gap between germline ends came to 10 bases. The germline CDR1 and CDR2 sequences are SEHNR and FQNEAQ (reference sequence).

In its sample, this clonotype was seen a few times. V is TRBV7-9 and J is TRBJ2-2; 8 positions agree with TRBD2. Germline V lookup: CDR1 SEHNR, CDR2 FQNEAQ (reference sequence). V dropped 7 bases and J dropped 1; count of bases not matched to a gene: 11. This CDR3 region has 17 residues. Here the CDR3 reads CASTKRGAGENTGELFF. The CDR3 DNA sequence: TGTGCCAGCACCAAAAGGGGAGCGGGGGAGAACACCGGGGAGCTGTTTTTT.

The J gene is TRBJ1-1, the V gene TRBV19; a weak D match, TRBD1 (5 bases). Deletions cut 7 bases from V and 7 bases from J, with 16 bases between. This CDR3 has 13 residues. CDR1 and CDR2 (germline): LNHDA, SQIVND (reference sequence). Here the CDR3 reads CASISRTKYEAFF. Written as DNA, the CDR3 is TGTGCCAGTATATCCCGGACAAAATATGAAGCTTTCTTT.

For this clonotype: This clone may be a read error of a much larger clone one base away. The chain links TRBV12-3 or TRBV12-4 to TRBJ2-7, with 7 positions matching TRBD2. The CDR3 runs to 13 residues. The CDR3 loop is CVSGADGKYEQYF. CDR3 nucleotides: TGTGTCAGCGGGGCGGACGGAAAGTACGAGCAGTACTTC.

This clonotype was found a few times. The genes are TRBV12-3 or TRBV12-4 and TRBJ2-5; D is perhaps TRBD1 (5 bases). Trimming stripped 8 bases from V and 5 bases from J, with 12 bases between. The CDR3 extends over 12 amino acids. The CDR3 coding sequence is TGTGCCAGCGGGAAACCAGGGGAGACCCAGTACTTC. Translated, it gives CASGKPGETQYF.